Following are 18 T cell receptor beta chains from one sample sequenced in a study of shared clonotypes between healthy human individuals. TCRdb's copy holds only in-frame clones and misses some; the assay was immunoSEQ multiplex PCR. The data hold under 850,000 clones, with about two thirds observed a single time. The sample comprised memory CD4+ T cells sorted from blood. As for subset: CD45RA-negative fraction. The receptor source for this set is a woman aged 25 to 39 in good health.

The J gene is TRBJ2-2, the V gene TRBV19; TRBD2 matches 14 bases. J was trimmed by 6 bases and V by 6 bases; bases with no gene match: 3. The CDR3 is 15 amino acids. Germline CDR1 and CDR2: LNHDA and SQIVND (reference sequence). This CDR3 is CASRGLAGASGELFF. In DNA, the CDR3 is TGTGCCAGTAGGGGACTAGCGGGAGCTTCCGGGGAGCTGTTTTTT.

The J gene is TRBJ2-7, the V gene TRBV9; the D gene could be TRBD1 or TRBD2 (5 bases each). This CDR3 region has 16 residues. Trimming took 0 bases from V and 3 from J, leaving 16 bases between them. Per the germline V gene, CDR1 is SGDLS and CDR2 is YYNGEE. CDR3 sequence: CASSVGLGDVYYEQYF. CDR3 bases: TGTGCCAGCAGCGTAGGGTTAGGGGACGTGTACTACGAGCAGTACTTC.

This clone has more than one count but fewer than ten. The rearrangement links TRBV30 to TRBJ1-1; 7 bases agree with TRBD1. The V gene's germline CDR1 is GTSNPN and CDR2 SVGIG (reference sequence). V gave up 8 bases and J gave up 4 bases; unmatched junction bases: 10. The CDR3 has 13 amino acids. Written as DNA, the CDR3 is TGTGCCCTACAGGGGAGTTGGGGCACTGAAGCTTTCTTT. Its protein is CALQGSWGTEAFF.

This clone was detected a few times. The chain uses TRBV6-6 and TRBJ2-3, with TRBD2 matching over 10 bases. Germline loops: CDR1 MNHNY, CDR2 SVGAGI (reference sequence). CDR3 length: 14 amino acids. The ends lost 8 bases at V and 10 bases at J; junction bases unmatched: 12. CDR3 in DNA: TGTGCCAGCCGAAGCGGGAGGGCCGAGCAGGCGCAGTATTTT. Translated: CASRSGRAEQAQYF.

In this sample, this clone turned up a few times. This chain joins TRBV2 and TRBJ1-5, with 8 positions matching TRBD1. Germline CDR1 reads SNHLY; CDR2 reads FYNNEI. The CDR3 is made up of 18 amino acids. The junction had 13 bases not matched to a gene; V was cut back by 4 bases and J by 2 bases. The CDR3 sequence is CASSGGTGVDFGNQPQHF. DNA of the CDR3: TGTGCCAGCAGTGGTGGGACAGGAGTTGATTTTGGCAATCAGCCCCAGCATTTT.

The chain employs TRBV5-4 and TRBJ1-1; 7 positions agree with TRBD1. CDR1 SGHNT and CDR2 YYREEE come from the germline V gene (reference sequence). V lost 0 bases to trimming and J lost 10 bases; unmatched junction nucleotides: 3. The CDR3 runs 12 residues. The DNA of the CDR3 is TGTGCCAGCAGCTTGGCAGGGGGGATAGCTTTCTTT. The encoded protein is CASSLAGGIAFF.

This clone was recorded only once. V is TRBV7-8 and J is TRBJ2-5; D remains ambiguous. CDR1 and CDR2 (germline): SGHVS, FQNEAQ. V was cut by 8 bases and J by 5 bases, with 12 bases left in between. The CDR3 sequence is 12 residues long. CDR3 residues: CASHRLGETQYF. The CDR3 DNA reads as TGTGCCAGCCATCGTTTAGGCGAGACCCAGTACTTC. Based on the CDR3 plus reference TRBV7-8 and TRBJ2-5, the full variable domain is GAGVSQSPRYKVAKRGQDVALRCDPISGHVSLFWYQQALGQGPEFLTYFQNEAQLDKSGLPSDRFFAERPEGSVSTLKIQRTQQEDSAVYLCASHRLGETQYFGPGTRLLVL.

This sequence joins TRBV7-9 and TRBJ1-4, with 9 positions matching TRBD1. The CDR3 contains 16 residues. V lost 5 bases to trimming and J lost 7 bases; unmatched junction nucleotides: 11. Germline V gene lookup returns CDR1 SEHNR and CDR2 FQNEAQ (reference sequence). The CDR3 nucleotides read TGTGCCAGCAGCCCCCGAACAGGGGGCGTGAGTGAAAAACTGTTTTTT. Translation: CASSPRTGGVSEKLFF.

The chain combines TRBV11-2 with TRBJ2-7; D is unclear. The CDR3 consists of 14 residues. Trimming cost V 7 bases and J 4 bases, with 17 bases left between them. Per germline, CDR1 SGHAT and CDR2 FQNNGV. DNA for the CDR3: TGTGCCAGCACCCCTATATCAAAACCGTACGAGCAGTACTTC. Its protein product is CASTPISKPYEQYF. The entire variable domain, with the rest obtained from reference TRBV11-2 and TRBJ2-7, is as follows: EAGVAQSPRYKIIEKRQSVAFWCNPISGHATLYWYQQILGQGPKLLIQFQNNGVVDDSQLPKDRFSAERLKGVDSTLKIQPAKLEDSAVYLCASTPISKPYEQYFGPGTRLTVT.

This clone has more than one count but fewer than ten. V and J are TRBV6-5 and TRBJ1-4; no clear D gene. Germline values: CDR1 MNHEY, CDR2 SVGAGI. V lost 6 bases, J lost 0 bases, and 11 bases lay in between. CDR3 length: 15 residues. CDR3 in DNA: TGTGCCAGCAGCATAAGAGGAGCAACTAATGAAAAACTGTTTTTT. This encodes CASSIRGATNEKLFF.

This clone came up a few times. The chain couples TRBV5-8 to TRBJ2-3, with a tentative D call TRBD1 (6 bases). The CDR3 contains 14 residues. CDR1 SGHTS and CDR2 YDEGEE come from the germline V gene. Trimming took 0 bases from V and 6 from J, leaving 11 bases between them. CDR3 amino acids: CASSLAGDLDTQYF. In DNA, the CDR3 is TGTGCCAGCAGCTTGGCAGGGGATTTGGATACGCAGTATTTT.

This chain connects TRBV11-2 to TRBJ2-2, with a weak D call TRBD2 (6 bases). This CDR3 comprises 15 residues. V lost 5 bases, J lost 0 bases, and 10 bases lay in between. Germline CDR1 reads SGHAT; CDR2 reads FQNNGV. CDR3 DNA sequence: TGTGCCAGCAGCCCCCTAGCGACGAACACCGGGGAGCTGTTTTTT. Translated: CASSPLATNTGELFF.

In this sample, this clone turned up many times. A much larger clone lies a single base off, so this may be a read error. This same CDR3 is encoded by further DNA sequences in the sample. The chain recombines TRBV5-1 with TRBJ2-1; D gene uncertain. The CDR3 is 14 amino acids. In germline, CDR1 is SGHRS, CDR2 YFSETQ. V lost 0 bases and J 1 base, leaving 5 bases between the germline ends. CDR3 amino acids: CASSLDFSYNEQFF. DNA of the CDR3: TGCGCCAGCAGCTTGGACTTTTCCTACAATGAGCAGTTCTTC. Supplemented by reference TRBV5-1 and TRBJ2-1, the full variable domain reads KAGVTQTPRYLIKTRGQQVTLSCSPISGHRSVSWYQQTPGQGLQFLFEYFSETQRNKGNFPGRFSGRQFSNSRSEMNVSTLELGDSALYLCASSLDFSYNEQFFGPGTRLTVL.

CDR3 DNA sequence: TGTGCCAGCTCACCACGGGAGATAGGCGGCTATGGCTACACCTTC. Its translation is CASSPREIGGYGYTF. This chain joins TRBV18 and TRBJ1-2, with unresolved D. V shed 1 base and J shed 4 bases, with 13 bases lying between them. The CDR3 length is 15 residues. CDR1 and CDR2 from the germline V gene are KGHSH and LQKENI.

The count of this clone is one. The J gene is TRBJ1-2, the V gene TRBV28; 11 bases match TRBD1. This CDR3 has 15 residues. Losses at the gene ends were 3 bases for V and 6 bases for J; bases not matched to a gene: 6. The germline gives CDR1 MDHEN, CDR2 SYDVKM. The DNA for the CDR3 is TGTGCCAGCAGTTTCGGACAGGGGGCGCTTAATGGCTACACCTTC. Protein product: CASSFGQGALNGYTF.

This clone was picked up many times. The chain couples TRBV27 to TRBJ2-7, with 11 positions matching TRBD1. The CDR3 is made up of 16 amino acids. From germline, CDR1 is MNHEY and CDR2 SMNVEV (reference sequence). The V segment lost 5 bases and the J segment 0 bases; nucleotides outside the gene matches: 6. The CDR3 sequence: CASSRGQGAISYEQYF. As DNA, the CDR3 is TGTGCCAGCAGTCGCGGACAGGGGGCTATCTCCTACGAGCAGTACTTC.

The chain has TRBV5-1 and TRBJ2-5; D is perhaps TRBD1 (6 bases). Trimming took off 5 bases at V and 4 bases at J, with 18 bases between the two ends. Looked up from germline, CDR1 is SGHRS and CDR2 is YFSETQ. The CDR3 covers 15 residues. CDR3 DNA: TGCGCCAGCAGTAAAGCAGGGGATGGTCCAGAGACCCAGTACTTC. Its translation: CASSKAGDGPETQYF.

V is TRBV14 and J is TRBJ2-1; TRBD1 might be the D (6 bases). This CDR3 region has 14 residues. Germline V gene sequence: CDR1 SGHDN, CDR2 FVKESK. The V and J ends lost 5 bases and 3 bases respectively, with 11 bases between them. The DNA for the CDR3 is TGTGCCAGCAGCTTCACAGGGTACTACAATGAGCAGTTCTTC. Its translation is CASSFTGYYNEQFF.